The 30 T cell receptor beta chains presented below share a single source sample, sequenced in a study of T cell repertoires in cytomegalovirus infection. Via MiXCR, TCRdb re-called the reads, giving one row per CDR3 protein. Seen here are about 360,000 distinct CDR3 sequences, 15% to 20% observed once, and the top ten hold 7.5% to 9%. Material: PBMCs. These receptors all stem from a human donor in good health (CMV status not recorded). Some clones in this sample may be carry-over from other donors' samples.

This chain uses TRBV11-2 with TRBJ2-7; 10 bases are shared with TRBD2. Germline trimming cut 6 bases from V and 4 bases from J; bases unmatched to any gene: 6. Germline assignment: CDR1 SGHAT and CDR2 FQNNGV. The CDR3 is 14 amino acids. The CDR3 reads CASRTPSGRYEQYF. The CDR3 region has the DNA TGTGCCAGCAGAACCCCTAGCGGGAGATACGAGCAGTACTTC.

This clonotype was detected only a few times. The rearrangement uses TRBV15 and TRBJ1-1; D unclear. The CDR3 is 14 residues long. Germline loops: CDR1 LNHNV, CDR2 YYDKDF (reference sequence). With 3 bases removed from V and 7 bases from J, the gap between germline ends came to 15 bases. The CDR3, as DNA: TGTGCCACCAGCAGTGGTAGAAGCTCTCTTGAAGCTTTCTTT. It encodes CATSSGRSSLEAFF.

The rearrangement links TRBV25-1 to TRBJ1-1; tentatively, D is TRBD1 (6 bases). CDR3 length equals 15 residues. Germline V gene sequence: CDR1 MGHDK, CDR2 SYGVNS. V lost 2 bases and J 5 bases, leaving 15 bases between the germline ends. The DNA of the CDR3 is TGTGCCAGCAGTGAAGGCGCAGGGGCAGGGACTGAAGCTTTCTTT. This gives the protein CASSEGAGAGTEAFF.

This clonotype came up many times. The V and J genes are TRBV7-2 and TRBJ1-4, with TRBD1 as a possible D gene (5 bases). Germline-derived CDR1 and CDR2 are SGHTA and FQGNSA. The CDR3 totals 14 residues. V lost 6 bases to trimming and J lost 4 bases, with 12 bases between them. The CDR3 nucleotides are TGTGCCAGCAGTGGTTTGGGGGGTAATGAAAAACTGTTTTTT. Residues: CASSGLGGNEKLFF.

The genes are TRBV18 and TRBJ2-1; 10 positions agree with TRBD2. The CDR3 spans 19 residues. CDR1 and CDR2 from the germline V gene are KGHSH and LQKENI. V dropped 2 bases and J dropped 6; count of bases not matched to a gene: 16. CDR3 sequence: CASSPVALAGEGAGNEQFF. The CDR3 DNA is TGTGCCAGCTCACCAGTCGCGCTAGCGGGAGAGGGGGCAGGCAATGAGCAGTTCTTC.

This clonotype came up a few times. V usage is TRBV4-3 and J usage is TRBJ2-1, with TRBD2 identical over 11 bases. Germline trimming cut 3 bases from V and 10 bases from J; bases unmatched to any gene: 8. The length of the CDR3 is 15 residues. Germline CDR1 and CDR2: LGHNA and YSLEER. The CDR3 loop reads CASSQPGLAASEQFF. In DNA form, the CDR3 reads TGCGCCAGCAGCCAGCCGGGACTAGCGGCATCAGAGCAGTTCTTC.

This clonotype has just a few counts. V gene TRBV12-3 or TRBV12-4 combines with J gene TRBJ2-3; TRBD2 aligns across 8 bases. V trimming: 8 bases; J trimming: 9 bases; junction bases outside the gene matches: 4. The CDR3 has 11 amino acids. CDR3 sequence: CASCPGGTQYF. CDR3 sequence (DNA): TGTGCCAGCTGTCCGGGGGGGACGCAGTATTTT.

This chain's CDR3 is CASSLGAGQGELEAFF. DNA of the CDR3: TGTGCCAGCAGTCTCGGGGCCGGGCAGGGGGAACTTGAAGCTTTCTTT. V gene TRBV27 combines with J gene TRBJ1-1; 7 bases match TRBD1. Germline V gives CDR1 MNHEY, CDR2 SMNVEV (reference sequence). The CDR3 is 16 residues long. J was trimmed by 7 bases and V by 5 bases; bases with no gene match: 16.

There are a few counts of this clonotype. The chain uses TRBV19 and TRBJ2-7; 8 bases fit TRBD1. The CDR3 is 16 amino acids. Losses at the gene ends were 7 bases for V and 5 bases for J; bases not matched to a gene: 16. The V gene's germline CDR1 is LNHDA and CDR2 SQIVND (reference sequence). CDR3 sequence (DNA): TGTGCCAGTACCCCGCGGGCCGGACAGGGCGCCGACGAGCAGTACTTC. Protein: CASTPRAGQGADEQYF.

This clonotype was seen more than once but under ten times. J is TRBJ2-1 and V is TRBV10-3, with D tentatively TRBD1 (6 bases). Between the trimmed V and J ends, which lost 11 bases and 0 bases, there was a span of 17 bases. This CDR3 has 15 amino acids. Germline lookup yields CDR1 ENHRY and CDR2 SYGVKD. CDR3 amino acids: CAAQGPESSYNEQFF. Written as DNA, the CDR3 is TGTGCCGCCCAGGGGCCGGAGAGCTCCTACAATGAGCAGTTCTTC.

The V call is TRBV14, the J call TRBJ2-1; 11 bases map to TRBD2. V was pared by 6 bases and J by 8 bases, with 6 bases of the junction left unmatched. The CDR3 length is 14 residues. Germline V gene lookup returns CDR1 SGHDN and CDR2 FVKESK. CDR3 coding DNA: TGTGCCAGCAGTCTGACTAGCGGGGCCGATGAGCAGTTCTTC. Translation gives CASSLTSGADEQFF.

This clonotype was picked up many times. The chain couples TRBV7-2 to TRBJ2-1, with TRBD2 matching over 9 bases. Germline CDR1 reads SGHTA; CDR2 reads FQGNSA. V lost 5 bases, J lost 2 bases, and 7 bases stayed unmatched. This CDR3 spans 16 amino acids. The CDR3 DNA reads TGTGCCAGCAGCCACATAGCGGGAGTCACCTACAATGAGCAGTTCTTC. It yields the protein CASSHIAGVTYNEQFF.

This clonotype was seen repeatedly, ten times or more. V and J are TRBV7-9 and TRBJ2-5; TRBD1 aligns across 7 bases. Per germline, CDR1 SEHNR and CDR2 FQNEAQ (reference sequence). The V segment lost 3 bases and the J segment 5 bases; nucleotides outside the gene matches: 12. This CDR3 spans 16 amino acids. As DNA, the CDR3 is TGTGCCAGCAGCTTTACCCGGACAGGAGATAGGGAGACCCAGTACTTC. It is translated as CASSFTRTGDRETQYF.

In this sample, this clonotype turned up a few times. The chain recombines TRBV24-1 with TRBJ2-3; D might be TRBD1 or TRBD2, each matching 5 bases. The germline gives CDR1 KGHDR, CDR2 SFDVKD. The V and J ends lost 5 bases and 2 bases respectively, with 10 bases between them. The CDR3 runs to 14 residues. The CDR3 DNA sequence: TGTGCCACCAGTGCTTCGGGACCCACAGATACGCAGTATTTT. It translates to CATSASGPTDTQYF.

The gene calls are TRBV20-1 and TRBJ1-5, with D tentatively TRBD1 (5 bases). Trimming took off 2 bases at V and 2 bases at J, with 7 bases between the two ends. Looked up from germline, CDR1 is DFQATT and CDR2 is SNEGSKA (reference sequence). The CDR3 is 13 residues long. In nucleotides, the CDR3 is TGCAGTGCTAGATTGGGGGGCAATCAGCCCCAGCATTTT. This codes for CSARLGGNQPQHF.

This clonotype was seen a handful of times. This rearrangement joins TRBV12-5 to TRBJ2-1, with a tentative D call TRBD2 (5 bases). This CDR3 is built from 14 residues. Germline CDR1 and CDR2: LGHNT and FRNRAP. V dropped 6 bases and J dropped 9 bases, with 18 bases sitting between them. CDR3 DNA sequence: TGTGCTAGTGGGCCCGACACCCTGGCGGGTGAGCAGTTCTTC. This codes for CASGPDTLAGEQFF.

This clonotype was seen many times. The rearrangement joins TRBV7-2 to TRBJ1-6, with 8 bases that match TRBD1. Germline V gene sequence: CDR1 SGHTA, CDR2 FQGNSA. The CDR3 has 14 residues. V lost 7 bases, J lost 5 bases, and 4 bases stayed unmatched. CDR3 in DNA: TGTGCCAGCAACCCGGGACAGGATAATTCACCCCTCCACTTT. Translated: CASNPGQDNSPLHF. Combining the CDR3 with reference TRBV7-2 and TRBJ1-6 gives the whole variable domain GAGVSQSPSNKVTEKGKDVELRCDPISGHTALYWYRQSLGQGLEFLIYFQGNSAPDKSGLPSDRFSAERTGGSVSTLTIQRTQQEDSAVYLCASNPGQDNSPLHFGNGTRLTVT.

The sample holds many counts of this clonotype. The gene calls are TRBV28 and TRBJ2-3, with a tentative D call TRBD2 (5 bases). CDR3 length equals 16 residues. Trimming took 3 bases from V and 2 from J, leaving 15 bases between them. Looked up from germline, CDR1 is MDHEN and CDR2 is SYDVKM. CDR3 in amino acids: CASSFETGLATDTQYF. In DNA form, the CDR3 reads TGTGCCAGCAGTTTTGAAACGGGCCTAGCCACAGATACGCAGTATTTT.

The rearrangement uses TRBV19 and TRBJ2-7, with D unresolved. V was clipped by 4 bases and J by 2 bases, with 6 bases between them. CDR1 LNHDA and CDR2 SQIVND come from the germline V gene (reference sequence). CDR3 length equals 12 residues. The CDR3 loop reads CASSKGTYEQYF. As DNA, the CDR3 is TGTGCCAGTAGTAAAGGGACCTACGAGCAGTACTTC. Variable domain in full (rest from reference TRBV19 and TRBJ2-7): DGGITQSPKYLFRKEGQNVTLSCEQNLNHDAMYWYRQDPGQGLRLIYYSQIVNDFQKGDIAEGYSVSREKKESFPLTVTSAQKNPTAFYLCASSKGTYEQYFGPGTRLTVT.

In its sample, this clonotype was seen a few times. The genes are TRBV5-4 and TRBJ2-1; the D gene is possibly TRBD1 (6 bases). Germline V CDR1 and CDR2: SGHNT, YYREEE (reference sequence). This CDR3 is built from 14 residues. Deletions cut 2 bases from V and 11 bases from J, with 17 bases between. CDR3 coding DNA: TGTGCCAGCAGCTTAGAACCGGGACACGTGCAGCAGTTCTTC. It translates to CASSLEPGHVQQFF.

This clonotype turned up a few times. The chain carries TRBV20-1 and TRBJ1-5; the D gene is possibly TRBD1 (6 bases). The CDR3 runs to 14 residues. Trimming removed 6 bases at V and 4 bases at J, with 16 bases between. Germline values: CDR1 DFQATT, CDR2 SNEGSKA (reference sequence). CDR3 amino acids: CSANDRRRNQPQHF. CDR3 sequence (DNA): TGCAGTGCAAACGACAGGAGGCGGAATCAGCCCCAGCATTTT.

This clonotype turned up a few times. The chain uses TRBV4-1 and TRBJ1-5; D not certain. V gave up 1 base and J gave up 4 bases, with 11 bases separating them. CDR1 MGHRA and CDR2 YSYEKL come from the germline V gene. The CDR3 has 15 residues. The CDR3 spells CASSQGSDGNQPQHF. The CDR3 DNA is TGCGCCAGCAGCCAAGGATCAGACGGGAATCAGCCCCAGCATTTT.

This clonotype was recorded at least ten times. This chain uses TRBV28 with TRBJ2-7; TRBD1 agrees at 7 bases. Germline lookup yields CDR1 MDHEN and CDR2 SYDVKM. The J segment lost 4 bases and the V segment lost 7 bases, leaving 10 bases of the junction unmatched. The CDR3 spans 14 residues. CDR3 coding DNA: TGTGCCAGCAACCGGGACAGAAGCTCTTACGAGCAGTACTTC. Its protein product is CASNRDRSSYEQYF.

The V call is TRBV13, the J call TRBJ2-7; D is uncertain. Germline CDR1 PRHDT, CDR2 FYEKMQ (reference sequence). The CDR3 runs to 15 residues. The ends were cut back, 5 bases at V and 4 bases at J, with 18 bases in the middle. The CDR3 DNA reads TGTGCCAGCAGCCAGAGGCGGTTTGGAGCTTACGAGCAGTACTTC. Translated, it gives CASSQRRFGAYEQYF.

The chain employs TRBV6-5 and TRBJ2-7; the D gene is possibly TRBD1 (7 bases). Trimming took 7 bases from V and 3 from J, leaving 16 bases between them. In germline, CDR1 is MNHEY, CDR2 SVGAGI. The CDR3 has 14 residues. The CDR3 sequence is CASTRGTDGYEQYF. CDR3 coding DNA: TGTGCCAGCACCCGCGGGACAGACGGCTACGAGCAGTACTTC.

This clonotype was detected a few times. The chain employs TRBV20-1 and TRBJ2-1; a weak D match, TRBD2 (6 bases). CDR3 length equals 14 residues. Trimming shortened V by 3 bases and J by 6 bases, and 15 bases separated the two germline ends. Germline assignment: CDR1 DFQATT and CDR2 SNEGSKA (reference sequence). DNA of the CDR3: TGCAGTGCTAGGCCGGGACTTGGGACCAATGAGCAGTTCTTC. As protein: CSARPGLGTNEQFF.

This clonotype has more than one count but fewer than ten. The CDR3 here is CASSFGGTNYGYTF. The CDR3 DNA reads as TGTGCCAGCAGCTTCGGGGGAACTAACTATGGCTACACCTTC. V is TRBV7-2 and J is TRBJ1-2; TRBD1 might be the D (5 bases). CDR1 is SGHTA, CDR2 FQGNSA, per germline. CDR3 length: 14 residues. Deletions cut 3 bases from V and 0 bases from J, with 8 bases between.

Many counts were recorded for this clonotype. V is TRBV7-2 and J is TRBJ2-3, with 12 bases lining up with TRBD2. This CDR3 is built from 16 residues. Germline CDR1 and CDR2: SGHTA and FQGNSA. V trimming: 3 bases; J trimming: 4 bases; junction bases outside the gene matches: 5. CDR3 residues: CASSLKLAGGSDTQYF. CDR3 nucleotide sequence: TGTGCCAGCAGCTTGAAACTAGCGGGAGGTTCAGATACGCAGTATTTT.

There are a few counts of this clonotype. The chain joins TRBV18 to TRBJ1-6, with D unclear. Trimming took off 3 bases at V and 9 bases at J, with 9 bases between the two ends. The CDR3 length is 13 residues. CDR1 KGHSH and CDR2 LQKENI come from the germline V gene. The CDR3 loop is CASSPSGISPLHF. CDR3 sequence (DNA): TGTGCCAGCTCACCGAGTGGGATTTCACCCCTCCACTTT.

The J gene is TRBJ2-7, the V gene TRBV14, with D possibly matching TRBD1 (5 bases). Germline V CDR1 and CDR2: SGHDN, FVKESK. V gave up 4 bases and J gave up 0 bases, with 10 bases separating them. The CDR3 totals 14 residues. CDR3 residues: CASSPLTDSYEQYF. CDR3 bases: TGTGCCAGCAGCCCGCTGACAGACTCCTACGAGCAGTACTTC.